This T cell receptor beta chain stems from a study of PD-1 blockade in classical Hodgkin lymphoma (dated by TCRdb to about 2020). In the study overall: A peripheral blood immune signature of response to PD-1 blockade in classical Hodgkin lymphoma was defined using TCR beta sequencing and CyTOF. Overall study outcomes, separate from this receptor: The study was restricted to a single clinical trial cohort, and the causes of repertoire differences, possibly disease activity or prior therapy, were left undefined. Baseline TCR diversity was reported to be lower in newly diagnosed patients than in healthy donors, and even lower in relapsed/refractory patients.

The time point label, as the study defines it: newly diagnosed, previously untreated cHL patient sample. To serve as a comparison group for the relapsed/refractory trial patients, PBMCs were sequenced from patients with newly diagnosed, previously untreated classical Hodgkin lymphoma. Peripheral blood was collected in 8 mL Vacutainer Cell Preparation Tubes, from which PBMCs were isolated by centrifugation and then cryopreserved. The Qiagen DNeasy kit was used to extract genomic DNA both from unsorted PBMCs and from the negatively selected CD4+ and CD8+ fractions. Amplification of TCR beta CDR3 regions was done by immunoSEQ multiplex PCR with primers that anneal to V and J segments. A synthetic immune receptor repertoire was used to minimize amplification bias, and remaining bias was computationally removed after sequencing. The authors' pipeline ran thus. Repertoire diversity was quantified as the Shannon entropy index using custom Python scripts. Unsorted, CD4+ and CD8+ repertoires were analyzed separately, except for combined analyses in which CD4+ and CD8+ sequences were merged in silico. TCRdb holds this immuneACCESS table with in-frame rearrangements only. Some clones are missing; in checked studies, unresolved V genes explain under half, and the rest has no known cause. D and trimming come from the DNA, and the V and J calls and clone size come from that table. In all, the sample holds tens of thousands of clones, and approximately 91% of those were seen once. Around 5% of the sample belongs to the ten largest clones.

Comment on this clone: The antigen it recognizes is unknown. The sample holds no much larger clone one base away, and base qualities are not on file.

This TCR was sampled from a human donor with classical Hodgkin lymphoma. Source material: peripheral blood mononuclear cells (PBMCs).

In nucleotides, the sequence is TGCAGCGTGTCCCCGGGACAGGGTAGCAAGCAGTACTTC. This gives the protein CSVSPGQGSKQYF. The chain was built from TRBV29-1 and TRBJ2-7, with TRBD1 matching 9 junction bases. CDR1 SQVTM and CDR2 ANQGSEA were looked up in the germline V gene. For this chain, trimming is 6 bases at the V end and 8 bases at the J end, and the number of junction bases without a gene match is 11. The CDR3, from cysteine to phenylalanine, totals 13 residues. Just the 39-base CDR3 DNA is kept, in frame starting at base 1.